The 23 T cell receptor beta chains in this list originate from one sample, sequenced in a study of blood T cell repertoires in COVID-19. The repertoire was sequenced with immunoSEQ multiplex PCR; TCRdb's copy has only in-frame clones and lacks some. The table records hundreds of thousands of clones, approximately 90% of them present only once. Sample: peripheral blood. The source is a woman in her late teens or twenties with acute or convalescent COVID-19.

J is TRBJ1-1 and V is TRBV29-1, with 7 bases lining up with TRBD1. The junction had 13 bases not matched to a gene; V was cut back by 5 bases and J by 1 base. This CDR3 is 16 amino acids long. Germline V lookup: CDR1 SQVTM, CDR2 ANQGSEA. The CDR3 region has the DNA TGCAGCGTTCCCGCTCTACAGGGGACCAAGAACACTGAAGCTTTCTTT. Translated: CSVPALQGTKNTEAFF.

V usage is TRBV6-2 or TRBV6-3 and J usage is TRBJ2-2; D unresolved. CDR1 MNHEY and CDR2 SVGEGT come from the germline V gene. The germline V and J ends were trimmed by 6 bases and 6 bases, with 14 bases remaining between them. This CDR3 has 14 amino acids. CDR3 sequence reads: CASSEHLQAGELFF. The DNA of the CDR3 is TGTGCCAGCAGCGAGCACCTCCAGGCCGGGGAGCTGTTTTTT.

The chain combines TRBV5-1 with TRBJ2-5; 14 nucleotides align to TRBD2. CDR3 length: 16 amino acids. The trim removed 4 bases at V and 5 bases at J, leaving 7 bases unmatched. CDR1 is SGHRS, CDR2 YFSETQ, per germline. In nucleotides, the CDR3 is TGCGCCAGCAGCGGTGGGACTAGCGGGGGTCGGGAGACCCAGTACTTC. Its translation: CASSGGTSGGRETQYF.

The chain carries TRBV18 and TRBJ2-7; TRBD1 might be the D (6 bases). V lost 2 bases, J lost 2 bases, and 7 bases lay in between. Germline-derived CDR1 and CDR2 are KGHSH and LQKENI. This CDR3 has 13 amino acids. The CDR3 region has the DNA TGTGCCAGCTCACCAGGGGGCCCCTACGAGCAGTACTTC. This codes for CASSPGGPYEQYF.

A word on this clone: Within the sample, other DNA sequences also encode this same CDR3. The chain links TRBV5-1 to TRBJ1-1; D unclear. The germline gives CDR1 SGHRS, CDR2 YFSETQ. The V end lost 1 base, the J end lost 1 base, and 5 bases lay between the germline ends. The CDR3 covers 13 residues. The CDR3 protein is CASSLPGNTEAFF. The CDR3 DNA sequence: TGCGCCAGCAGCTTGCCAGGGAACACTGAAGCTTTCTTT.

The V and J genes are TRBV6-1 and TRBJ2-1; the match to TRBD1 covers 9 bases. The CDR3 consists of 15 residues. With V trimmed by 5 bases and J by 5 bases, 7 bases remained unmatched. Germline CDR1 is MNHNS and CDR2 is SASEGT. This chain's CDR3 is CASSQRQGVHNEQFF. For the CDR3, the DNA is TGTGCCAGCAGTCAACGACAGGGGGTCCACAATGAGCAGTTCTTC.

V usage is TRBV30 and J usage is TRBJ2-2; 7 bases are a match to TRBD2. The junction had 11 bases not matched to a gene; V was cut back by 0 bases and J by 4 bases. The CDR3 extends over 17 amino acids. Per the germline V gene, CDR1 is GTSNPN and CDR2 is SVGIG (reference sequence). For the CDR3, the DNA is TGTGCCTGGAGTGTACTTCGACTAGCAGAAGGCACCGGGGAGCTGTTTTTT. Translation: CAWSVLRLAEGTGELFF.

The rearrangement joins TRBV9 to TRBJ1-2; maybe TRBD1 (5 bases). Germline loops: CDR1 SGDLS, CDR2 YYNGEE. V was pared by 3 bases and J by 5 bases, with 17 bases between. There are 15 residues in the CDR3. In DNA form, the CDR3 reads TGTGCCAGCAGCGCGGGACCCATCCGGGGGTATGGCTACACCTTC. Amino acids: CASSAGPIRGYGYTF.

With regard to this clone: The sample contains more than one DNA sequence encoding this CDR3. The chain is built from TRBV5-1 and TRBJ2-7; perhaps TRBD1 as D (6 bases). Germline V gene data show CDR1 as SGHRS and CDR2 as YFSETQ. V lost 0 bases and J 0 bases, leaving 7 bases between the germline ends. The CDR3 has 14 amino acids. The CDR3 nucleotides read TGCGCCAGCAGCTTGGGGGGGCGCTCCTACGAGCAGTACTTC. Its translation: CASSLGGRSYEQYF. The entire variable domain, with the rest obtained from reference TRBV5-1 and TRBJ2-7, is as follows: KAGVTQTPRYLIKTRGQQVTLSCSPISGHRSVSWYQQTPGQGLQFLFEYFSETQRNKGNFPGRFSGRQFSNSRSEMNVSTLELGDSALYLCASSLGGRSYEQYFGPGTRLTVT.

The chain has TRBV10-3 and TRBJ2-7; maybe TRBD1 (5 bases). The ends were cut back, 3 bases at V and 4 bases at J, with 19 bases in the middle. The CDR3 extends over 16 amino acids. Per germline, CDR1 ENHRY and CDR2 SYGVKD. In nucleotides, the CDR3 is TGTGCCATCAGTGACCCACAACAAACACAGGCTTACGAGCAGTACTTC. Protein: CAISDPQQTQAYEQYF.

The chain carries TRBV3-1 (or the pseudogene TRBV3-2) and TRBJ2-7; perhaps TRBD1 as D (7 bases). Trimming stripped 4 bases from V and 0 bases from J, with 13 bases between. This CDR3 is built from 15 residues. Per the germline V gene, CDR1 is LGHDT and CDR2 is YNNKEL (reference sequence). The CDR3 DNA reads TGTGCCAGCAGCCTCGCCAGGGGGGCCTCCTACGAGCAGTACTTC. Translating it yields CASSLARGASYEQYF.

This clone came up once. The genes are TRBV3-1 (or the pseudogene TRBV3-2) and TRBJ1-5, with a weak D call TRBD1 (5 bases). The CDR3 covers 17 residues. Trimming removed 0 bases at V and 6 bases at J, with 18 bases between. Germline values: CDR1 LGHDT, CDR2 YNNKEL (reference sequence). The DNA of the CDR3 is TGTGCCAGCAGCCAAGAGTACCCCAGGGTGGGTAGTCAGCCCCAGCATTTT. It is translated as CASSQEYPRVGSQPQHF.

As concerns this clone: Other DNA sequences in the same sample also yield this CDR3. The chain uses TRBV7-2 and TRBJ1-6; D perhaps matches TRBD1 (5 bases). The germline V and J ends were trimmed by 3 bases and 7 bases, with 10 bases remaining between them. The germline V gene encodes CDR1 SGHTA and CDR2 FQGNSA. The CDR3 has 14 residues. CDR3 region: CASSLRDSNSPLHF. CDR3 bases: TGTGCCAGCAGCTTGAGAGACAGCAATTCACCCCTCCACTTT.

The DNA for the CDR3 is TGTGCCATCAGTGTTACAGCCGGGGGTACCTCCTATGGCTACACCTTC. Protein product: CAISVTAGGTSYGYTF. The V call is TRBV10-3, the J call TRBJ1-2; weak D call: TRBD1 (5 bases). V was pared by 4 bases and J by 4 bases, with 19 bases between. Germline CDR1 ENHRY, CDR2 SYGVKD. The CDR3 is 16 amino acids.

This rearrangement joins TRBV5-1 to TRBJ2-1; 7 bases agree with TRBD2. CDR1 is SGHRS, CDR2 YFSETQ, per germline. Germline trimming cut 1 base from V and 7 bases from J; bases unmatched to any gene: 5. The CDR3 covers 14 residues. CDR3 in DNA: TGCGCCAGCAGCTTGTTTGCGGGGGAGAATGAGCAGTTCTTC. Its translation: CASSLFAGENEQFF.

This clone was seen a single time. CDR3 DNA sequence: TGTGCCAGCAGTTTACCAGGGTTCACTGAAGCTTTCTTT. Residues: CASSLPGFTEAFF. The chain joins TRBV2 to TRBJ1-1, with D perhaps matching TRBD1 (5 bases). Trimming took off 5 bases at V and 4 bases at J, with 11 bases between the two ends. This CDR3 contains 13 residues. CDR1 SNHLY and CDR2 FYNNEI come from the germline V gene.

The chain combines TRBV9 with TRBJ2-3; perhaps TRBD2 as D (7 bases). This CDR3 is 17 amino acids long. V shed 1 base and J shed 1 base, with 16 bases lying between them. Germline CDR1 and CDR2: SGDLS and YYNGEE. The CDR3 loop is CASSVTGGARGTDTQYF. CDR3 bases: TGTGCCAGCAGCGTAACTGGGGGGGCGCGAGGCACAGATACGCAGTATTTT. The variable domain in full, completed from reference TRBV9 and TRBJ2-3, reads DSGVTQTPKHLITATGQRVTLRCSPRSGDLSVYWYQQSLDQGLQFLIQYYNGEERAKGNILERFSAQQFPDLHSELNLSSLELGDSALYFCASSVTGGARGTDTQYFGPGTRLTVL.

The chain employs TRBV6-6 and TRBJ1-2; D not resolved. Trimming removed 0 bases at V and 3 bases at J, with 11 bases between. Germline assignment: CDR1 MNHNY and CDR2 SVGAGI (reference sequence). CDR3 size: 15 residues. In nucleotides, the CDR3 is TGTGCCAGCAGTTACTCATCGGGAGGCCACTATGGCTACACCTTC. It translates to CASSYSSGGHYGYTF.

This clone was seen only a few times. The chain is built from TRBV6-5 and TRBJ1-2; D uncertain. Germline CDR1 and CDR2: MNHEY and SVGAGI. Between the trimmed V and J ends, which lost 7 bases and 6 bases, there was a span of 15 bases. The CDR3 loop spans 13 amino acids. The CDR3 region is CASTLRGRDGYTF. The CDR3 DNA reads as TGTGCCAGCACGTTAAGAGGCCGGGATGGCTACACCTTC.

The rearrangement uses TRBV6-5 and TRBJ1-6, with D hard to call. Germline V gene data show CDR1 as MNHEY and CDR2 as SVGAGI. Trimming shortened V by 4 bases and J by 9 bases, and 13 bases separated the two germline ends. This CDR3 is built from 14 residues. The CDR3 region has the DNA TGTGCCAGCAGTTGGATCGTTGGAGGTTCACCCCTCCACTTT. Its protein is CASSWIVGGSPLHF.

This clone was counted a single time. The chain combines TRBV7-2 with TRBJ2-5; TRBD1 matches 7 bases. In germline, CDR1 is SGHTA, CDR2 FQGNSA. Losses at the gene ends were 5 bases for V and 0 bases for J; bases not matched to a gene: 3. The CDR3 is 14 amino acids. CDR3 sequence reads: CASSIGTDQETQYF. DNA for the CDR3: TGTGCCAGCAGCATAGGGACAGACCAAGAGACCCAGTACTTC.

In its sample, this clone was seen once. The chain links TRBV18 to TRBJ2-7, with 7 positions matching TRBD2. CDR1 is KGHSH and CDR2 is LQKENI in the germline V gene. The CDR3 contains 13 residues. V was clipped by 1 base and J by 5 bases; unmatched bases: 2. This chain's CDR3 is CASSPREGNEQYF. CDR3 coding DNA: TGTGCCAGCTCACCACGGGAGGGAAACGAGCAGTACTTC.

CDR3 bases: TGTGCCTGGAGACTTGGGGGCCTAACTGAAGCTTTCTTT. It encodes CAWRLGGLTEAFF. The chain uses TRBV30 and TRBJ1-1, with D perhaps TRBD1 (6 bases). Germline V gene lookup returns CDR1 GTSNPN and CDR2 SVGIG (reference sequence). V was clipped by 3 bases and J by 5 bases, with 13 bases between them. The CDR3 runs to 13 residues.